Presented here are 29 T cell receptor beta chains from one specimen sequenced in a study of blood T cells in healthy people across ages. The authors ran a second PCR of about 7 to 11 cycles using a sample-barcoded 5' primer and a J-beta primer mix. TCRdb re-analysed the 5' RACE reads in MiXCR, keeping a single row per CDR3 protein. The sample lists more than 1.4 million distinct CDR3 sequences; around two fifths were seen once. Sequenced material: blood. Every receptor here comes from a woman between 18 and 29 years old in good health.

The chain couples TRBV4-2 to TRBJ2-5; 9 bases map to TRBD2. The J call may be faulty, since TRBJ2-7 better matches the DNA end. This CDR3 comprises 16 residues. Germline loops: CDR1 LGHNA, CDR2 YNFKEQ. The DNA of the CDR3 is TGTGCCAGCAGCCAAGAGCTAGCGGGGTACTCCTACGAGCAGTACTTC. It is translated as CASSQELAGYSYEQYF.

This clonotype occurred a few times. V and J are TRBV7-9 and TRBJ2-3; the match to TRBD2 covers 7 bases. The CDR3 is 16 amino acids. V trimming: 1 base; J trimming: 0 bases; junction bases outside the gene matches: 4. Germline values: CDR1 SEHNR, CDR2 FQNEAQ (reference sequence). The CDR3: CASSLGGSGSTDTQYF. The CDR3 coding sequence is TGTGCCAGCAGCTTAGGTGGTAGCGGGAGCACAGATACGCAGTATTTT.

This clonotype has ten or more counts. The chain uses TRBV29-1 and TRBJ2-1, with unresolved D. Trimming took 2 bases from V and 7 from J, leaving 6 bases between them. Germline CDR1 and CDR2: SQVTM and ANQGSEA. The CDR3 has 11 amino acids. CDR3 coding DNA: TGCAGCGTTGAAATGGGTAATGAGCAGTTCTTC. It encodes CSVEMGNEQFF.

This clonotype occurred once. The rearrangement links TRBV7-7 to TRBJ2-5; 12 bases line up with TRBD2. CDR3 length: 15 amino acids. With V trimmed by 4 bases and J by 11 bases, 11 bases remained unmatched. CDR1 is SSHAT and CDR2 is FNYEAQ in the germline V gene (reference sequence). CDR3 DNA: TGTGCCAGCAGCTCGACTAGCGGGAGTATCAATGAGCAGTACTTC. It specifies CASSSTSGSINEQYF.

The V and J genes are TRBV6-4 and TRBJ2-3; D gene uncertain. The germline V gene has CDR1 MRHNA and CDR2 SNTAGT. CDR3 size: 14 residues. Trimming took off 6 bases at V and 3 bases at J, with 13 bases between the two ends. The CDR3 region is CASRAEVGTDTQYF. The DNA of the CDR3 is TGTGCCAGCAGGGCCGAAGTTGGTACAGATACGCAGTATTTT.

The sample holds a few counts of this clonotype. DNA of the CDR3: TGTGCCAGCGGTGACAGATTAGATAACTATGGCTACACCTTC. Translation: CASGDRLDNYGYTF. The chain links TRBV7-9 to TRBJ1-2; D is possibly TRBD1 (5 bases). Germline CDR1 SEHNR, CDR2 FQNEAQ (reference sequence). The CDR3 consists of 14 residues. V was shortened by 8 bases and J by 1 base, with 14 bases between the two germline ends.

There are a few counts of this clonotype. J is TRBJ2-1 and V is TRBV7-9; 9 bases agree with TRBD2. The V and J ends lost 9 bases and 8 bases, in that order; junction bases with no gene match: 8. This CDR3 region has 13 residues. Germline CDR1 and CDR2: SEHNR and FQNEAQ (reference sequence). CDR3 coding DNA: TGTGCCAGAGCTAGCGGGATGTTTGATGAGCAGTTCTTC. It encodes CARASGMFDEQFF.

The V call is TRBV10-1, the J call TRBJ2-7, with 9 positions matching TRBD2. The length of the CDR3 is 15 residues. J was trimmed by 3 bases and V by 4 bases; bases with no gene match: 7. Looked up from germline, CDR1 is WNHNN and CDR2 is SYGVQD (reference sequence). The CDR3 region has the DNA TGCGCCAGCAGTGGAGGGGCTAGCGGGAACTACGAGCAGTACTTC. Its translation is CASSGGASGNYEQYF.

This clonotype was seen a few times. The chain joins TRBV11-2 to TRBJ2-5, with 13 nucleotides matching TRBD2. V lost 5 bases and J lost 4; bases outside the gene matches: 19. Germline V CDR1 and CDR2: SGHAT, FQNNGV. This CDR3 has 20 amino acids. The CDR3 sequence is CASSRRTSGGQGDLSETQYF. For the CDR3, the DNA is TGTGCCAGCAGCAGAAGGACTAGCGGGGGCCAAGGGGATTTGTCAGAGACCCAGTACTTC.

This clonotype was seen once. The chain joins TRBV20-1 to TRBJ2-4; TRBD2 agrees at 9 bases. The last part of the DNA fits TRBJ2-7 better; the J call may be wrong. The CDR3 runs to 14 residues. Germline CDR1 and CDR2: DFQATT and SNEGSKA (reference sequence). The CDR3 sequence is CSAHSGGPLYEQYF. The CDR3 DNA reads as TGCAGTGCTCATAGCGGGGGCCCTCTATACGAGCAGTACTTC.

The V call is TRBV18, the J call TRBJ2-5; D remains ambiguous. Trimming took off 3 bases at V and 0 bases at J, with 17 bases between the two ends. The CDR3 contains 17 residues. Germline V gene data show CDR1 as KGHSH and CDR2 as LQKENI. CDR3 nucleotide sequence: TGTGCCAGCTCACCCCTTGAGGCAGCCCTGTACCAAGAGACCCAGTACTTC. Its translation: CASSPLEAALYQETQYF.

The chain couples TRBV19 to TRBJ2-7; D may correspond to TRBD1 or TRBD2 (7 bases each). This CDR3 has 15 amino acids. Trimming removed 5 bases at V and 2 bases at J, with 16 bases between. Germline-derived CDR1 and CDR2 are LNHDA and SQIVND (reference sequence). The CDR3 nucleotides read TGTGCCAGTAGTGATCAGGGGGGGTCACCCTACGAGCAGTACTTC. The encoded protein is CASSDQGGSPYEQYF.

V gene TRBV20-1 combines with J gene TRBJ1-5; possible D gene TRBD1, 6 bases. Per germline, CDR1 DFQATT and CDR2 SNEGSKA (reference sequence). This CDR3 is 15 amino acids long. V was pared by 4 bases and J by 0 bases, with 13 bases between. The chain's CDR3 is CSATTGSNSNQPQHF. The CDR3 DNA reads TGCAGTGCTACTACAGGGTCGAATAGCAATCAGCCCCAGCATTTT.

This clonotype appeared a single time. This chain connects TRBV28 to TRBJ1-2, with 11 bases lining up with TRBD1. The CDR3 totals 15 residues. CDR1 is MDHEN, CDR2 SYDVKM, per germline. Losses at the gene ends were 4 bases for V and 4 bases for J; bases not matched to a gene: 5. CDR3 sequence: CASSYRTGGSYGYTF. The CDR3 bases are TGTGCCAGCAGTTACCGGACAGGGGGCTCCTATGGCTACACCTTC.

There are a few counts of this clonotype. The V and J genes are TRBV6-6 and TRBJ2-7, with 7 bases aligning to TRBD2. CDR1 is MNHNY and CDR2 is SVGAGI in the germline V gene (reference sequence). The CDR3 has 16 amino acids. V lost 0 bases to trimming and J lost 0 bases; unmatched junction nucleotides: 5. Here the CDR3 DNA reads TGTGCCAGCAGTTACTCGAAAGGCGGGAGCTCCTACGAGCAGTACTTC. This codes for CASSYSKGGSSYEQYF.

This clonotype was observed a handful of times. The CDR3 nucleotides are TGCGCCAGCAGCCAAGATCGGGTCACTAACACTGAAGCTTTCTTT. It yields the protein CASSQDRVTNTEAFF. The chain couples TRBV4-1 to TRBJ1-1; D is unresolved. Germline-derived CDR1 and CDR2 are MGHRA and YSYEKL. Between the trimmed V and J ends, which lost 0 bases and 2 bases, there was a span of 10 bases. The CDR3 totals 15 residues.

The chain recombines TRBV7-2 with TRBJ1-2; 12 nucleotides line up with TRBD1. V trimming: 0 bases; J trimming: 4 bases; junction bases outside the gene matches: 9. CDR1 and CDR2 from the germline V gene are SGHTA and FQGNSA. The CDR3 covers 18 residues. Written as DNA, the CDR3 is TGTGCCAGCAGCTTAGCGCTCGGGACAGGGGGCGGATTCTATGGCTACACCTTC. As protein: CASSLALGTGGGFYGYTF.

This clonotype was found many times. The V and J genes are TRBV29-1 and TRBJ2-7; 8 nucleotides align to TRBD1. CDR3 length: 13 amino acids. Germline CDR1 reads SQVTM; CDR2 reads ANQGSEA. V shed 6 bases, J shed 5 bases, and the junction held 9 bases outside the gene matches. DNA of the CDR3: TGCAGCGTCGACAGCATGGACAGGGACGAGCAGTACTTC. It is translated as CSVDSMDRDEQYF.

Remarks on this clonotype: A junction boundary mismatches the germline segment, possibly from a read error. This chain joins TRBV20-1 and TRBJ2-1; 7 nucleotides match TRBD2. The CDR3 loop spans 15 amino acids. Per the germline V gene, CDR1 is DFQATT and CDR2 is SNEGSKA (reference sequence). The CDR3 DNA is TGCAGTTTTTTAGGGGCGGGGGATACCTACAATGAGCGGTTCTTC. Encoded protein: CSFLGAGDTYNERFF.

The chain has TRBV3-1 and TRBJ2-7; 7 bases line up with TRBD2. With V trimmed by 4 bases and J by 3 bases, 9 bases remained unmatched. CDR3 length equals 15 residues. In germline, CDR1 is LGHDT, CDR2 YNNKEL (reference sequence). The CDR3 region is CASSPSSGANYEQYF. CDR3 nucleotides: TGTGCCAGCAGCCCGTCCAGCGGGGCGAACTACGAGCAGTACTTC.

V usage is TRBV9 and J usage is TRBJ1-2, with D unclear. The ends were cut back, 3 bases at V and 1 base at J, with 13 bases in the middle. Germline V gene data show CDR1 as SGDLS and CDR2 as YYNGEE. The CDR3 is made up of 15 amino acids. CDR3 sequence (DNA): TGTGCCAGCAGCGCCCATCCGAGCAATAACTATGGCTACACCTTC. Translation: CASSAHPSNNYGYTF.

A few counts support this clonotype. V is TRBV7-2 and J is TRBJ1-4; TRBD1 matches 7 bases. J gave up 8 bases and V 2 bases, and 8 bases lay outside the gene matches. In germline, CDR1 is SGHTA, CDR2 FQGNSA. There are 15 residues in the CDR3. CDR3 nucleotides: TGTGCCAGCAGCTTATCCGCGACAGGGCGAGAAAAACTGTTTTTT. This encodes CASSLSATGREKLFF.

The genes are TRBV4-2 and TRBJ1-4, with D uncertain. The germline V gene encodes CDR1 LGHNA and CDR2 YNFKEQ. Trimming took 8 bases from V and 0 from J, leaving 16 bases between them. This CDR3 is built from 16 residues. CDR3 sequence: CASSQSGRSTNEKLFF. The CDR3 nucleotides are TGTGCCAGCTCCCAATCTGGGAGGTCAACTAATGAAAAACTGTTTTTT.

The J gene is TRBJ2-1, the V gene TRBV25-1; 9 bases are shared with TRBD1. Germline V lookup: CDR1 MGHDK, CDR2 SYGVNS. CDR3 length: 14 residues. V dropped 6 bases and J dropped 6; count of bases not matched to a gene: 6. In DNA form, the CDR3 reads TGTGCCAGCAGGCAACAGGGGGCTAGCAATGAGCAGTTCTTC. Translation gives CASRQQGASNEQFF.

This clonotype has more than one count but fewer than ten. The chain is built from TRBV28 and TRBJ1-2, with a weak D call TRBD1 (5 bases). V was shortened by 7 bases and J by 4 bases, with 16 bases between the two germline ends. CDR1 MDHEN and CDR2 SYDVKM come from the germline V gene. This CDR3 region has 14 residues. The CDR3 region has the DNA TGTGCCAGCATCAATAATCGGGGGGTCTATGGCTACACCTTC. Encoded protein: CASINNRGVYGYTF.

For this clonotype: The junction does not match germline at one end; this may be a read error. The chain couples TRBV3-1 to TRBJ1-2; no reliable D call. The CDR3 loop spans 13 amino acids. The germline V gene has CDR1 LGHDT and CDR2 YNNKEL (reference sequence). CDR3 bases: TGTGCCAGCAGCCTGATTGTGGGCTATGGCTGCACCTTC. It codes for CASSLIVGYGCTF.

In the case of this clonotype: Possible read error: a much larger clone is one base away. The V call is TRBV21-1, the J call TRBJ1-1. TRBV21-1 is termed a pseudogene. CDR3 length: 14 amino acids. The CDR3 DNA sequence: TGTACCAGCAGCCTCCGGGGGGGAAACACTGAAGCTTTCTTT. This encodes CTSSLRGGNTEAFF.

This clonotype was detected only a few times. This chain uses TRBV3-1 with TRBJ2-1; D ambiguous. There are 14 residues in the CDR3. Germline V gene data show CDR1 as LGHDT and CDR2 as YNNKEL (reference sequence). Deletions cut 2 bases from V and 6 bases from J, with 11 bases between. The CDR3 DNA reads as TGTGCCAGCAGCCAAATCAACACCGGCAATGAGCAGTTCTTC. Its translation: CASSQINTGNEQFF.

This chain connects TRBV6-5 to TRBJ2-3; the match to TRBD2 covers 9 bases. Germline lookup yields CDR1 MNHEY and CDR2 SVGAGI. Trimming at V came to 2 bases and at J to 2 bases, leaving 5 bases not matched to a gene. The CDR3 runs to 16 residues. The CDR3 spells CASSYQTSGHTDTQYF. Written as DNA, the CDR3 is TGTGCCAGCAGTTACCAGACTAGCGGCCACACAGATACGCAGTATTTT.